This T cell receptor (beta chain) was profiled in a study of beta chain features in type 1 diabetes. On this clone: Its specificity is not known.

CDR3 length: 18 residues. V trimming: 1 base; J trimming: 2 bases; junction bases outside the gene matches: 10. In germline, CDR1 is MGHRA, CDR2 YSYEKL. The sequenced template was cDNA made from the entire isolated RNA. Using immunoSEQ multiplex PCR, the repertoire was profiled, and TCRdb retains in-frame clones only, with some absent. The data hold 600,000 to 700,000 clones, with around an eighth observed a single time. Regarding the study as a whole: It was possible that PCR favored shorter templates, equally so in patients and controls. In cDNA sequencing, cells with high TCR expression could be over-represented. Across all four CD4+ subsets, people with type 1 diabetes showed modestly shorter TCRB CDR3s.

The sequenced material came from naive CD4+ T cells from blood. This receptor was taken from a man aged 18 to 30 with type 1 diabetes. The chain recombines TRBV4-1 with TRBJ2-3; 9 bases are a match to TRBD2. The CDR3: CASSQGGTTSGHTDTQYF. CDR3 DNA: TGCGCCAGCAGCCAAGGGGGAACGACTAGCGGTCACACAGATACGCAGTATTTT.